What follows are 13 T cell receptor beta chains derived from one specimen sequenced in a study of kidney transplant recipient with SARS-CoV-2 infection. TCRdb independently ran MiXCR on the reads; one entry per CDR3 protein. Of under 250,000 distinct CDR3 sequences in the sample, around 28% were seen once. The sequences come from a blood sample, collected at baseline and between days 110 and 120 from a kidney transplant recipient. The receptor source for this set is a male patient aged 25-45 years who had COVID-19 and was a kidney transplant recipient. Some T cells may be graft donor cells.

As concerns this clonotype: Being one base from a much bigger clone, this may be a read error. Because it lacks the conserved phenylalanine or tryptophan at the end, this CDR3 is likely a read error. The rearrangement uses TRBV19 and TRBJ1-6; 9 bases line up with TRBD1. Germline V lookup: CDR1 LNHDA, CDR2 SQIVND (reference sequence). CDR3 length: 14 amino acids. Trimming at V came to 7 bases and at J to 4 bases, leaving 2 bases not matched to a gene. DNA of the CDR3: TGTGCCAGTACGGACAGGGGATATAATTCACCCCTCCACCTT. It encodes CASTDRGYNSPLHL.

In this sample, this clonotype turned up many times. The V gene is TRBV5-1, the J gene TRBJ2-3; 9 positions match TRBD1. Losses at the gene ends were 2 bases for V and 2 bases for J; bases not matched to a gene: 9. This CDR3 is 17 amino acids long. Per germline, CDR1 SGHRS and CDR2 YFSETQ. DNA of the CDR3: TGCGCCAGCAGCTTCAATCCGACAGGGGGAACCACAGATACGCAGTATTTT. Translation gives CASSFNPTGGTTDTQYF.

This clonotype has a count of ten or more. This chain connects TRBV10-3 to TRBJ1-1, with D hard to call. The CDR3 loop spans 13 amino acids. V was cut by 4 bases and J by 5 bases, with 11 bases left in between. The germline V gene encodes CDR1 ENHRY and CDR2 SYGVKD. Here the CDR3 reads CAISGVGSTEAFF. In DNA form, the CDR3 reads TGTGCCATCAGTGGGGTGGGAAGTACTGAAGCTTTCTTT.

On this clonotype: A much larger clone is a single base away; this may be a read error. The chain has TRBV5-1 and TRBJ1-2; TRBD1 might be the D (5 bases). CDR3 length equals 14 residues. Trimming removed 7 bases at V and 2 bases at J, with 15 bases between. Germline values: CDR1 SGHRS, CDR2 YFSETQ. The CDR3 DNA sequence: TGCGCCAGCGGCAGATCGGGGGAAAACTATGGCTACACCTTC. Its protein product is CASGRSGENYGYTF.

This clonotype was counted at least ten times. The V call is TRBV20-1, the J call TRBJ2-1; the D is unclear. This CDR3 is built from 12 residues. V lost 1 base, J lost 12 bases, and 13 bases lay in between. Per the germline V gene, CDR1 is DFQATT and CDR2 is SNEGSKA (reference sequence). The CDR3 sequence is CSARGNVVRQFF. CDR3 nucleotides: TGCAGTGCTAGAGGGAACGTGGTACGGCAGTTCTTC.

The table lists this clonotype with a few counts. This rearrangement joins TRBV19 to TRBJ2-1; unclear D gene. This CDR3 comprises 12 residues. Trimming cost V 0 bases and J 9 bases, with 6 bases left between them. CDR1 and CDR2 (germline): LNHDA, SQIVND (reference sequence). In DNA, the CDR3 is TGTGCCAGTAGTATAGATTCAAGTGAGCAGTTCTTC. Its translation: CASSIDSSEQFF.

Note on this clonotype: A read error may explain this, as a much larger clone is one base away. The rearrangement links TRBV2 to TRBJ1-6; D is undetermined. The CDR3 has 15 amino acids. Per the germline V gene, CDR1 is SNHLY and CDR2 is FYNNEI. V gave up 3 bases and J gave up 6 bases, with 12 bases separating them. CDR3 residues: CASSEFLGANSPLHF. As DNA, the CDR3 is TGTGCCAGCAGTGAGTTCCTGGGTGCTAATTCACCCCTCCACTTT.

Ten or more counts support this clonotype. The V gene is TRBV5-6, the J gene TRBJ2-4; 9 nucleotides agree with TRBD1. The J call may be in error: the DNA end matches TRBJ2-7 better. The germline CDR1 and CDR2 sequences are SGHDT and YYEEEE. The CDR3 covers 15 residues. The CDR3 DNA follows: TGTGCCAGCAGCTACTTGGGACAGGGAGCCTACGAGCAGTACTTC. Amino acid sequence: CASSYLGQGAYEQYF.

To note about this clonotype: A much larger clone lies one base from this, so it may be a read error. This chain uses TRBV28 with TRBJ1-5, with D uncertain. The CDR3 is made up of 14 amino acids. Between the trimmed V and J ends, which lost 11 bases and 4 bases, there was a span of 18 bases. CDR1 is MDHEN and CDR2 is SYDVKM in the germline V gene. CDR3 loop: CAGRWVGMNQPQHF. The CDR3 DNA reads as TGTGCCGGCCGTTGGGTAGGGATGAATCAGCCCCAGCATTTT.

Details on this clonotype: A single base separates this from a much larger clone, so it may be a read error. DNA for the CDR3: TGCAGTACTAGGCCACCCGGGTGGTTTGGCTACACCTTC. Translation: CSTRPPGWFGYTF. V and J are TRBV20-1 and TRBJ2-4, with D uncertain. The last part of the DNA fits TRBJ1-2 better; the J call may be wrong. Germline V lookup: CDR1 DFQATT, CDR2 SNEGSKA (reference sequence). This CDR3 contains 13 residues.

This clonotype was observed at least ten times. This chain joins TRBV28 and TRBJ2-1; no clear D gene. The CDR3 extends over 11 amino acids. The V end lost 4 bases, the J end lost 6 bases, and 4 bases lay between the germline ends. Per germline, CDR1 MDHEN and CDR2 SYDVKM. The chain's CDR3 is CASSSPNEQFF. CDR3 bases: TGTGCCAGCAGTTCCCCCAATGAGCAGTTCTTC.

In the case of this clonotype: One base away lies a much larger clone, so this may be a sequencing read error. The chain is built from TRBV3-1 and TRBJ2-7, with D perhaps given as TRBD1 or TRBD2 (6 bases each). Judging by the DNA end, TRBJ2-5 fits better; the J call may be wrong. CDR1 and CDR2 from the germline V gene are LGHDT and YNNKEL (reference sequence). This CDR3 is 15 amino acids long. For the CDR3, the DNA is TGTGCCAGCGGCCAAGATGGGGGGCCTCAAGAGACCCAGTACTTC. Protein: CASGQDGGPQETQYF.

This clonotype has ten or more counts. The V gene is TRBV19, the J gene TRBJ1-2; TRBD1 is a possible D gene (6 bases). The V and J ends lost 8 bases and 4 bases respectively, with 20 bases between them. The CDR3 is made up of 15 amino acids. Germline V lookup: CDR1 LNHDA, CDR2 SQIVND (reference sequence). CDR3 nucleotide sequence: TGTGCCAGTTCCAATTTCGGGGGCTCGGCCTATGGCTACACCTTC. It encodes CASSNFGGSAYGYTF.